These 14 T cell receptor beta chains originate from one sample sequenced in a study of blood T cells in healthy people across ages. A sample-barcoded 5' primer and a J-beta primer mix were used in a second PCR of roughly 7 to 11 cycles. TCRdb reprocessed the 5' RACE reads via MiXCR and lists one record per CDR3 protein. The table includes some 670,000 distinct CDR3 sequences, 52% detected once. The specimen sequenced was blood. These receptors all stem from a woman older than 75 in good health.

Concerning this clonotype itself: This sequence may be a read error, since a much larger clone differs from it by one base. The chain combines TRBV2 with TRBJ2-1, with TRBD1 matching over 8 bases. The CDR3 loop spans 15 amino acids. The V gene's germline CDR1 is SNHLY and CDR2 FYNNEI. The CDR3: CACSRRTGQDNEQFF. Written as DNA, the CDR3 is TGTGCCTGCAGTCGCCGGACAGGGCAAGACAATGAGCAGTTCTTC. Looking up the rest from reference TRBV2 and TRBJ2-1 gives the full variable domain: EPEVTQTPSHQVTQMGQEVILRCVPISNHLYFYWYRQILGQKVEFLVSFYNNEISEKSEIFDDQFSVERPDGSNFTLKIRSTKLEDSAMYFCACSRRTGQDNEQFFGPGTRLTVL.

This chain uses TRBV15 with TRBJ1-5, with a weak D call TRBD1 (5 bases). The CDR3 runs 19 residues. Per germline, CDR1 LNHNV and CDR2 YYDKDF (reference sequence). The V gene lost 10 bases and the J gene lost 0 bases, with 28 bases spanning the gap. The CDR3 region is CASGRHRRGIGYSNQPQHF. CDR3 coding DNA: TGTGCCAGTGGTAGACACAGAAGGGGAATCGGATATAGCAATCAGCCCCAGCATTTT.

This sequence joins TRBV4-2 and TRBJ2-1; TRBD2 matches 11 bases. J was trimmed by 3 bases and V by 3 bases; bases with no gene match: 4. Germline V gene data show CDR1 as LGHNA and CDR2 as YNFKEQ. The CDR3 covers 16 residues. The CDR3, as DNA: TGTGCCAGCAGCCAGGTGGGACTAGCGGTCTACAATGAGCAGTTCTTC. Its protein product is CASSQVGLAVYNEQFF.

The chain combines TRBV7-2 with TRBJ1-2; TRBD1 matches at 12 bases. Germline lookup yields CDR1 SGHTA and CDR2 FQGNSA. This CDR3 is built from 18 residues. Trimming cost V 5 bases and J 0 bases; bases outside gene matches: 10. The CDR3 DNA is TGTGCCAGCAGCGGGTCCGGGACAGGGGGCCCTACTAACTATGGCTACACCTTC. Protein sequence: CASSGSGTGGPTNYGYTF.

On this clonotype: A much larger clone lies a single base off, so this may be a read error. The chain carries TRBV2 and TRBJ2-6; tentatively, D is TRBD1 (5 bases). The CDR3 spans 13 residues. Germline-derived CDR1 and CDR2 are SNHLY and FYNNEI. CDR3: CASAGTGANVPTF. The CDR3 DNA sequence: TGTGCCAGCGCAGGTACTGGGGCCAACGTCCCGACTTTC.

Notes on this clonotype: At one end the junction does not follow the germline gene, possibly because of a read error. DNA for the CDR3: TGTGCCGGCAGTTTAAACGGCAATCAGCCCCGGCATTTT. Translation gives CAGSLNGNQPRHF. This chain joins TRBV28 and TRBJ1-5, with D uncertain. The germline CDR1 and CDR2 sequences are MDHEN and SYDVKM. The CDR3 has 13 amino acids.

Of note for this clonotype: Being one base from a much bigger clone, this may be a read error. The chain employs TRBV2 and TRBJ2-1; 7 nucleotides agree with TRBD2. The CDR3 is 14 amino acids. V was clipped by 0 bases and J by 9 bases; unmatched bases: 5. Germline CDR1 SNHLY, CDR2 FYNNEI. The CDR3 region is CASSEAGGKTEQFF. CDR3 nucleotide sequence: TGTGCCAGCAGTGAAGCGGGGGGGAAAACTGAGCAGTTCTTC.

This clonotype has a handful of counts. The rearrangement uses TRBV6-5 and TRBJ1-6; D is undetermined. V lost 6 bases to trimming and J lost 10 bases, with 19 bases between them. Per germline, CDR1 MNHEY and CDR2 SVGAGI. This CDR3 has 15 residues. The CDR3 spells CASSLPGGPGSPLHF. The CDR3 DNA reads as TGTGCCAGCAGCCTCCCCGGCGGTCCTGGGTCACCCCTCCACTTT.

The V gene is TRBV14, the J gene TRBJ1-4; a weak D match, TRBD1 (6 bases). Germline assignment: CDR1 SGHDN and CDR2 FVKESK. The germline V and J ends were trimmed by 1 base and 8 bases, with 14 bases remaining between them. The length of the CDR3 is 15 residues. CDR3 region: CASSQARGRMEKLFF. CDR3 DNA sequence: TGTGCCAGCAGCCAAGCCCGGGGGCGCATGGAAAAACTGTTTTTT.

This clonotype came up many times. The rearrangement joins TRBV3-1 to TRBJ2-7; a weak D match, TRBD2 (6 bases). V was clipped by 0 bases and J by 7 bases, with 16 bases between them. The germline CDR1 and CDR2 sequences are LGHDT and YNNKEL (reference sequence). This CDR3 region has 15 residues. The CDR3 loop is CASSQEPGAAREQYF. The CDR3 DNA reads as TGTGCCAGCAGCCAAGAACCGGGAGCTGCTCGGGAGCAGTACTTC.

As concerns this clonotype: A clone one base away is much larger, so this may be a read error. The chain couples TRBV18 to TRBJ2-5, with 8 bases matching TRBD2. The CDR3 is 14 amino acids. CDR1 and CDR2 from the germline V gene are KGHSH and LQKENI. The CDR3 sequence: CARSPGGQTETQYF. CDR3 nucleotides: TGTGCCAGATCACCGGGAGGGCAGACGGAGACCCAGTACTTC.

On this clonotype itself: It may be a read error: a sequence one base away is much more abundant. The chain is built from TRBV7-3 and TRBJ2-5, with D unresolved. Germline V gives CDR1 SGHTA, CDR2 FQGTGA. The CDR3 covers 13 residues. CDR3 coding DNA: TGTGCCGGCAGCTTAACGTTCCAAGAGACCCAGTACTTC. It codes for CAGSLTFQETQYF.

This clonotype was recorded once. The rearrangement links TRBV5-5 to TRBJ2-1, with 7 bases that match TRBD1. This CDR3 has 15 amino acids. Per germline, CDR1 SGHKS and CDR2 YYEKEE (reference sequence). V shed 4 bases, J shed 5 bases, and the junction held 9 bases outside the gene matches. The CDR3 sequence: CASSGETGPHNEQFF. Here the CDR3 DNA reads TGTGCCAGCAGCGGGGAGACAGGGCCCCACAATGAGCAGTTCTTC.

This clonotype was observed a few times. CDR3 region: CASSIRQVNQPQHF. The CDR3 bases are TGTGCCAGTAGTATCCGACAGGTGAATCAGCCCCAGCATTTT. This chain links TRBV19 with TRBJ1-5; possibly TRBD1 for D (6 bases). Trimming pared 3 bases from V and 4 bases from J, leaving 10 bases between. The CDR3 runs 14 residues. In germline, CDR1 is LNHDA, CDR2 SQIVND (reference sequence).